These 25 T cell receptor beta chains were all obtained from the same sample, sequenced in a study of T cell changes during pregnancy in multiple sclerosis. TCRdb keeps only in-frame clones here, not all; method: immunoSEQ multiplex PCR. The sample holds tens of thousands of clones; 75% to 95% are singletons and the top ten take about 5.8%. Sequenced material: CD8+ T cells from peripheral blood mononuclear cells, taken before pregnancy. These receptor sequences come from a female donor with multiple sclerosis, enrolled in a pregnancy study.

This clone was seen once. The CDR3 reads CASSDQSGTEAFF. CDR3 bases: TGTGCCAGCAGTGACCAGTCGGGGACTGAAGCTTTCTTT. This chain joins TRBV2 and TRBJ1-1; D unclear. V lost 3 bases and J 5 bases, leaving 10 bases between the germline ends. Per germline, CDR1 SNHLY and CDR2 FYNNEI. The CDR3 sequence is 13 residues long.

V gene TRBV6-5 combines with J gene TRBJ1-4, with unresolved D. The CDR3 runs 14 residues. Germline V gives CDR1 MNHEY, CDR2 SVGAGI. V lost 6 bases and J 5 bases, leaving 13 bases between the germline ends. CDR3 sequence reads: CASSPNEHNEKLFF. CDR3 sequence (DNA): TGTGCCAGCAGCCCCAACGAGCACAATGAAAAACTGTTTTTT.

The gene calls are TRBV2 and TRBJ2-6, with D possibly matching TRBD1 (5 bases). The CDR3 spans 17 residues. Germline V CDR1 and CDR2: SNHLY, FYNNEI. V lost 4 bases and J lost 3, with 16 bases in between. CDR3 region: CASSGETASFGANVLTF. The CDR3, as DNA: TGTGCCAGCAGTGGAGAGACAGCCTCGTTTGGGGCCAACGTCCTGACTTTC.

This clone has a single count. This chain uses TRBV11-2 with TRBJ2-5; 8 bases are a match to TRBD1. Germline V gene sequence: CDR1 SGHAT, CDR2 FQNNGV. The junction had 2 bases not matched to a gene; V was cut back by 4 bases and J by 1 base. The CDR3 consists of 14 residues. In nucleotides, the CDR3 is TGTGCCAGCAGCTCCGGACAGGGCCAAGAGACCCAGTACTTC. Protein: CASSSGQGQETQYF.

The chain combines TRBV7-2 with TRBJ1-1, with a weak D call TRBD1 (6 bases). The CDR3 spans 16 residues. Trimming took 1 base from V and 3 from J, leaving 15 bases between them. CDR1 and CDR2 from the germline V gene are SGHTA and FQGNSA. CDR3 bases: TGTGCCAGCAGCTTAGTCGGGGGGCCCATGGACACTGAAGCTTTCTTT. This codes for CASSLVGGPMDTEAFF.

This rearrangement joins TRBV11-2 to TRBJ2-3; 7 bases fit TRBD2. J lost 2 bases, V lost 1 base, and 3 bases had no gene match. Germline CDR1 is SGHAT and CDR2 is FQNNGV. The CDR3 extends over 15 amino acids. The CDR3 is CASSLGGGDTDTQYF. The CDR3 bases are TGTGCCAGCAGCTTAGGCGGGGGAGACACAGATACGCAGTATTTT. The full variable domain, completed using reference TRBV11-2 and TRBJ2-3, is EAGVAQSPRYKIIEKRQSVAFWCNPISGHATLYWYQQILGQGPKLLIQFQNNGVVDDSQLPKDRFSAERLKGVDSTLKIQPAKLEDSAVYLCASSLGGGDTDTQYFGPGTRLTVL.

The chain recombines TRBV6-5 with TRBJ2-7; no definite D call. This CDR3 contains 14 residues. The V gene's germline CDR1 is MNHEY and CDR2 SVGAGI. The V gene lost 5 bases and the J gene lost 0 bases, with 11 bases spanning the gap. CDR3 coding DNA: TGTGCCAGCAGTGGCGACGGGTACTCCTACGAGCAGTACTTC. The encoded protein is CASSGDGYSYEQYF.

V is TRBV7-8 and J is TRBJ2-1; 11 nucleotides line up with TRBD2. Germline loops: CDR1 SGHVS, CDR2 FQNEAQ. The length of the CDR3 is 18 residues. V shed 5 bases, J shed 6 bases, and the junction held 15 bases outside the gene matches. The CDR3 sequence is CASSPGLAGGLLSNEQFF. Here the CDR3 DNA reads TGTGCCAGCAGCCCTGGGCTAGCGGGGGGCCTATTAAGCAATGAGCAGTTCTTC.

This CDR3 reads CASSLSGAGQRNTEAFF. DNA for the CDR3: TGTGCCAGCAGCTTATCTGGGGCGGGACAGAGGAACACTGAAGCTTTCTTT. The rearrangement joins TRBV9 to TRBJ1-1; TRBD1 matches at 7 bases. With V trimmed by 4 bases and J by 1 base, 13 bases remained unmatched. The CDR3 is 17 amino acids. Germline loops: CDR1 SGDLS, CDR2 YYNGEE.

CDR3 sequence (DNA): TGTGCCAGCAACAGCTACATGCAAAATGAAAAACTGTTTTTT. Protein sequence: CASNSYMQNEKLFF. This chain connects TRBV6-1 to TRBJ1-4; D not resolved. Looked up from germline, CDR1 is MNHNS and CDR2 is SASEGT. The CDR3 is made up of 14 amino acids. V lost 7 bases, J lost 5 bases, and 14 bases lay in between.

The chain uses TRBV7-9 and TRBJ2-5; the match to TRBD1 covers 8 bases. The trim removed 5 bases at V and 2 bases at J, leaving 7 bases unmatched. The length of the CDR3 is 15 residues. Germline CDR1 and CDR2: SEHNR and FQNEAQ (reference sequence). The CDR3 DNA sequence: TGTGCCAGCAGCGGGACAGGAGACCCTCAAGAGACCCAGTACTTC. Translation gives CASSGTGDPQETQYF.

The gene calls are TRBV6-5 and TRBJ2-7; TRBD2 is a possible D gene (6 bases). Germline V gene data show CDR1 as MNHEY and CDR2 as SVGAGI. The V end was cut by 6 bases, the J end by 4 bases, with 19 bases between. This CDR3 has 15 amino acids. CDR3 in amino acids: CASRDIRDLFYEQYF. In nucleotides, the CDR3 is TGTGCCAGCAGGGACATCCGGGACTTATTTTACGAGCAGTACTTC.

The chain couples TRBV19 to TRBJ2-1, with TRBD1 as a possible D gene (5 bases). CDR3 length equals 18 residues. The V end lost 5 bases, the J end lost 6 bases, and 26 bases lay between the germline ends. The germline V gene has CDR1 LNHDA and CDR2 SQIVND (reference sequence). Here the CDR3 reads CASSDRTWTNQHGNEQFF. The CDR3 DNA reads as TGTGCCAGTAGTGACCGAACGTGGACAAATCAACACGGCAATGAGCAGTTCTTC.

V and J are TRBV27 and TRBJ2-1, with D possibly being TRBD2 (6 bases). The CDR3 is 15 residues long. Germline CDR1 and CDR2: MNHEY and SMNVEV (reference sequence). V was clipped by 2 bases and J by 4 bases, with 12 bases between them. The CDR3 DNA reads TGTGCCAGCAGTTTAGGAGGGGCTCTTTACAATGAGCAGTTCTTC. It translates to CASSLGGALYNEQFF.

The J gene is TRBJ2-4, the V gene TRBV5-6, with D possibly being TRBD2 (5 bases). CDR3 length equals 14 residues. Germline-derived CDR1 and CDR2 are SGHDT and YYEEEE. V shed 2 bases and J shed 5 bases, with 11 bases lying between them. CDR3 coding DNA: TGTGCCAGCAGCTTCGGAGGTTGGCAAAACATTCAGTACTTC. This translates into CASSFGGWQNIQYF.

The chain has TRBV6-5 and TRBJ1-2, with D possibly being TRBD1 (5 bases). The CDR3 totals 15 residues. Germline V lookup: CDR1 MNHEY, CDR2 SVGAGI. V dropped 6 bases and J dropped 4 bases, with 18 bases sitting between them. CDR3 residues: CASSPGTPNLYGYTF. CDR3 DNA: TGTGCCAGCAGCCCCGGGACTCCGAACCTCTATGGCTACACCTTC.

The genes are TRBV2 and TRBJ2-7; 7 bases match TRBD1. The V segment lost 10 bases and the J segment 4 bases; nucleotides outside the gene matches: 4. The CDR3 extends over 11 amino acids. Germline V gives CDR1 SNHLY, CDR2 FYNNEI. CDR3 protein: CANSDRYEQYF. CDR3 DNA sequence: TGTGCCAATTCGGACAGGTACGAGCAGTACTTC.

This sequence joins TRBV7-6 and TRBJ2-5; D may be TRBD2 (6 bases). The V end lost 7 bases, the J end lost 1 base, and 16 bases lay between the germline ends. The germline V gene encodes CDR1 SGHVS and CDR2 FNYEAQ. CDR3 length: 15 amino acids. The CDR3: CASTVARDFQETQYF. The CDR3 DNA reads TGTGCCAGCACCGTTGCTCGGGACTTCCAAGAGACCCAGTACTTC.

The chain joins TRBV27 to TRBJ2-7; TRBD2 matches at 7 bases. Germline trimming cut 0 bases from V and 6 bases from J; bases unmatched to any gene: 2. The CDR3 sequence is 13 residues long. Germline V gives CDR1 MNHEY, CDR2 SMNVEV (reference sequence). DNA for the CDR3: TGTGCCAGCAGTTTATCGACTAGCTCCGAGCAGTACTTC. It encodes CASSLSTSSEQYF.

The V and J genes are TRBV18 and TRBJ2-1; no clear D. The V gene lost 10 bases and the J gene lost 5 bases, with 12 bases spanning the gap. There are 12 residues in the CDR3. Germline-derived CDR1 and CDR2 are KGHSH and LQKENI. The CDR3 region is CATSSGNNEQFF. CDR3 sequence (DNA): TGTGCCACTTCTTCAGGTAACAATGAGCAGTTCTTC. Based on the CDR3 plus reference TRBV18 and TRBJ2-1, the full variable domain is NAGVMQNPRHLVRRRGQEARLRCSPMKGHSHVYWYRQLPEEGLKFMVYLQKENIIDESGMPKERFSAEFPKEGPSILRIQQVVRGDSAAYFCATSSGNNEQFFGPGTRLTVL.

This clone was seen a handful of times. The V call is TRBV11-1, the J call TRBJ2-5; 10 bases match TRBD1. V was clipped by 5 bases and J by 5 bases; unmatched bases: 8. Germline V CDR1 and CDR2: SGHAT, FQDESV (reference sequence). This CDR3 comprises 15 residues. CDR3 bases: TGTGCCAGCAGCGATGGACAGGGGGTTAGGGAGACCCAGTACTTC. Protein: CASSDGQGVRETQYF.

The V call is TRBV19, the J call TRBJ1-3; D unclear. The CDR3 runs 14 residues. The V gene lost 7 bases and the J gene lost 0 bases, with 10 bases spanning the gap. Germline V gene sequence: CDR1 LNHDA, CDR2 SQIVND (reference sequence). The CDR3 here is CASMAWPSGNTIYF. In DNA, the CDR3 is TGTGCCAGTATGGCCTGGCCCTCTGGAAACACCATATATTTT.

The V gene is TRBV9, the J gene TRBJ2-7; the match to TRBD2 covers 7 bases. With V trimmed by 0 bases and J by 3 bases, 3 bases remained unmatched. The germline V gene has CDR1 SGDLS and CDR2 YYNGEE. The CDR3 sequence is 14 residues long. The CDR3 loop reads CASSVETSFYEQYF. The DNA of the CDR3 is TGTGCCAGCAGCGTAGAGACTAGCTTCTACGAGCAGTACTTC.

The rearrangement uses TRBV19 and TRBJ2-7; TRBD1 might be the D (6 bases). The length of the CDR3 is 14 residues. Germline V lookup: CDR1 LNHDA, CDR2 SQIVND (reference sequence). V was clipped by 5 bases and J by 0 bases, with 11 bases between them. The DNA of the CDR3 is TGTGCCAGTAGTTATCAGGGGAGCTCCTACGAGCAGTACTTC. Residues: CASSYQGSSYEQYF.

This clone was seen just once. The J gene is TRBJ2-7, the V gene TRBV29-1, with 8 bases that match TRBD1. There are 14 residues in the CDR3. The trim removed 4 bases at V and 1 base at J, leaving 6 bases unmatched. Germline assignment: CDR1 SQVTM and CDR2 ANQGSEA. The CDR3 region is CSVVGTGDSYEQYF. The CDR3 DNA is TGCAGCGTTGTTGGGACAGGTGATTCCTACGAGCAGTACTTC.